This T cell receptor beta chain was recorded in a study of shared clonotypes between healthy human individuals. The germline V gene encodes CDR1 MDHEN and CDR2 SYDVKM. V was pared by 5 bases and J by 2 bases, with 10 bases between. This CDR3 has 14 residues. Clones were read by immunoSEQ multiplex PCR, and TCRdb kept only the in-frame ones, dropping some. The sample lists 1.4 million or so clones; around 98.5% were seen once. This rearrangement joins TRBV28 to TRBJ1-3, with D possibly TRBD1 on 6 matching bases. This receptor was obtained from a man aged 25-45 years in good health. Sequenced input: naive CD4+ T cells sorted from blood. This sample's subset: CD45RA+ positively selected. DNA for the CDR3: TGTGCCAGCAGTCCGGGACAAACTGGAAACACCATATATTTT. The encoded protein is CASSPGQTGNTIYF.